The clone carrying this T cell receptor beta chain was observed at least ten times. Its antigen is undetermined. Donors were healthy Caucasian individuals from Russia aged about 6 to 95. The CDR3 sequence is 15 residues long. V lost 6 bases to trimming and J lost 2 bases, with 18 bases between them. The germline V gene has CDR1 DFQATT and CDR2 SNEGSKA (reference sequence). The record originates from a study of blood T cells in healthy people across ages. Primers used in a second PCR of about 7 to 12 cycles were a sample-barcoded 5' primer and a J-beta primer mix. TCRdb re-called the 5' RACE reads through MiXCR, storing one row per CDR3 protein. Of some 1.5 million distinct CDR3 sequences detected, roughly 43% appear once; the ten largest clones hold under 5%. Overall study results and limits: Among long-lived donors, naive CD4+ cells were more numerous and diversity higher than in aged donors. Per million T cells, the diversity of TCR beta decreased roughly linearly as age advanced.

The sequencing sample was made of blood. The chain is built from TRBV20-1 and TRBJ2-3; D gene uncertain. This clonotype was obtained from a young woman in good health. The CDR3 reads CSAADWHTLTDTQYF. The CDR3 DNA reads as TGCAGTGCGGCCGACTGGCACACCCTCACAGATACGCAGTATTTT.